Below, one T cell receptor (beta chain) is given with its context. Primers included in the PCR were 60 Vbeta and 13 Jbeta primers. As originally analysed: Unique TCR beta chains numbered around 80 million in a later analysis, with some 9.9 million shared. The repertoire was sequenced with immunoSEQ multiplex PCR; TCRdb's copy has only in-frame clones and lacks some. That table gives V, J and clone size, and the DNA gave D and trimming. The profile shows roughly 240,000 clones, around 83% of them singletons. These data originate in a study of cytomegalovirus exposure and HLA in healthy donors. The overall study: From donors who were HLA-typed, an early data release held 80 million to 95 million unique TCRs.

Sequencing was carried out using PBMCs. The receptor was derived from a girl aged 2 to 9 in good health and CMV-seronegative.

The CDR3 DNA reads as TGTGCCAGCAACTTAGGGGGAATTGGGACTGAAGCTTTCTTT. Translation: CASNLGGIGTEAFF. V and J are TRBV5-6 and TRBJ1-1; a weak D match, TRBD1 (6 bases). The CDR3 contains 14 residues. The ends were cut back, 6 bases at V and 5 bases at J, with 17 bases in the middle. The germline V gene encodes CDR1 SGHDT and CDR2 YYEEEE.